Following are 14 T cell receptor beta chains from one sample sequenced in a study of shared clonotypes between healthy human individuals. Sequencing was performed with immunoSEQ multiplex PCR; in TCRdb, only in-frame clones are kept and a portion is missing. The table records about 340,000 clones, around four fifths of them present only once. Sequenced: memory CD4+ T cells sorted from blood. Subset defined: CD45RA-negative fraction. These receptors were collected from a man aged 25 to 40 in good health.

The rearrangement links TRBV2 to TRBJ2-1, with 8 positions matching TRBD2. V lost 4 bases to trimming and J lost 0 bases; unmatched junction nucleotides: 2. Germline V lookup: CDR1 SNHLY, CDR2 FYNNEI. The CDR3 sequence is 15 residues long. CDR3 nucleotides: TGTGCCAGCAGTGGTGGACTAGCCTCCTACAATGAGCAGTTCTTC. Amino acids: CASSGGLASYNEQFF.

This sequence joins TRBV18 and TRBJ2-2; possibly TRBD2 for D (5 bases). Germline assignment: CDR1 KGHSH and CDR2 LQKENI. This CDR3 is built from 14 residues. Deletions cut 8 bases from V and 2 bases from J, with 12 bases between. This chain's CDR3 is CASEPRVNTGELFF. The CDR3, as DNA: TGTGCCAGCGAACCGCGGGTTAACACCGGGGAGCTGTTTTTT.

The rearrangement links TRBV7-3 to TRBJ2-1; 10 bases map to TRBD2. Per germline, CDR1 SGHTA and CDR2 FQGTGA. V dropped 4 bases and J dropped 4; count of bases not matched to a gene: 7. CDR3 size: 16 residues. Here the CDR3 reads CASSSTSSGSYNEQFF. CDR3 DNA: TGTGCCAGCAGCTCCACCTCTAGCGGGAGTTACAATGAGCAGTTCTTC.

The chain couples TRBV5-1 to TRBJ1-2; maybe TRBD1 (6 bases). Germline V gives CDR1 SGHRS, CDR2 YFSETQ. V lost 2 bases and J lost 8, with 7 bases in between. The length of the CDR3 is 11 residues. The CDR3 DNA reads TGCGCCAGCAGCTTAGACAGGGGCTACACCTTC. Translation: CASSLDRGYTF.

The rearrangement joins TRBV19 to TRBJ2-1; 12 bases agree with TRBD2. The junction had 14 bases not matched to a gene; V was cut back by 8 bases and J by 6 bases. The CDR3 sequence is 17 residues long. Germline values: CDR1 LNHDA, CDR2 SQIVND (reference sequence). CDR3 protein: CASQLAGGPHLANEQFF. CDR3 nucleotide sequence: TGTGCCAGTCAGCTAGCGGGAGGGCCCCATTTGGCCAATGAGCAGTTCTTC.

This clone was seen a few times. J is TRBJ1-3 and V is TRBV2; D is perhaps TRBD1 (6 bases). This CDR3 has 14 residues. From germline, CDR1 is SNHLY and CDR2 FYNNEI. The V and J ends lost 6 bases and 3 bases respectively, with 12 bases between them. The CDR3 is CASRDTGIGNTIYF. CDR3 coding DNA: TGTGCCAGCAGGGACACAGGGATTGGAAACACCATATATTTT.

This chain links TRBV29-1 with TRBJ2-1; D unresolved. Germline assignment: CDR1 SQVTM and CDR2 ANQGSEA. The CDR3 covers 11 residues. V was cut by 0 bases and J by 6 bases, with 3 bases left in between. CDR3 residues: CSVEEGNEQFF. DNA of the CDR3: TGCAGCGTTGAAGAGGGCAATGAGCAGTTCTTC.

This rearrangement joins TRBV5-1 to TRBJ1-4; D not resolved. Trimming stripped 4 bases from V and 5 bases from J, with 12 bases between. The CDR3 spans 14 residues. Germline values: CDR1 SGHRS, CDR2 YFSETQ. The CDR3 sequence is CASSPAGQNEKLFF. The CDR3 nucleotides are TGCGCCAGCAGCCCGGCAGGTCAGAATGAAAAACTGTTTTTT. The entire variable domain, with the rest obtained from reference TRBV5-1 and TRBJ1-4, is as follows: KAGVTQTPRYLIKTRGQQVTLSCSPISGHRSVSWYQQTPGQGLQFLFEYFSETQRNKGNFPGRFSGRQFSNSRSEMNVSTLELGDSALYLCASSPAGQNEKLFFGSGTQLSVL.

The chain uses TRBV19 and TRBJ2-3; 8 nucleotides agree with TRBD2. CDR3 length: 19 amino acids. Unmatched junction bases numbered 19, after V lost 5 bases and J lost 3 bases. Germline V gives CDR1 LNHDA, CDR2 SQIVND (reference sequence). CDR3 sequence (DNA): TGTGCCAGTAGTTTGAGTCGTTCGGGGGGGCCAGGGCGTACAGATACGCAGTATTTT. Encoded protein: CASSLSRSGGPGRTDTQYF.

This rearrangement joins TRBV29-1 to TRBJ1-2; a possible D gene is TRBD1 (5 bases). The CDR3 is made up of 16 amino acids. The V gene's germline CDR1 is SQVTM and CDR2 ANQGSEA. V gave up 7 bases and J gave up 12 bases, with 33 bases separating them. The CDR3 here is CSASPGTNQVNTGNTF. DNA of the CDR3: TGCAGCGCGTCTCCTGGTACAAACCAAGTAAACACAGGAAACACCTTC.

The J gene is TRBJ1-1, the V gene TRBV12-5; 9 bases align to TRBD1. J lost 1 base, V lost 6 bases, and 3 bases had no gene match. CDR3 length: 14 amino acids. Germline V CDR1 and CDR2: LGHNT, FRNRAP. This chain's CDR3 is CASGRGQGNTEAFF. The CDR3 DNA reads as TGTGCTAGTGGCAGGGGACAGGGGAACACTGAAGCTTTCTTT.

The J gene is TRBJ1-2, the V gene TRBV18; D is perhaps TRBD1 (6 bases). V lost 5 bases to trimming and J lost 4 bases, with 14 bases between them. The CDR3 has 14 residues. Germline V gene data show CDR1 as KGHSH and CDR2 as LQKENI. The CDR3 bases are TGTGCCAGCTCATCCCCGACAGGCTCCTATGGCTACACCTTC. It specifies CASSSPTGSYGYTF.

The chain uses TRBV7-9 and TRBJ1-2; tentative D call: TRBD1 (5 bases). The germline V gene encodes CDR1 SEHNR and CDR2 FQNEAQ (reference sequence). CDR3 size: 14 residues. The V and J ends lost 2 bases and 4 bases respectively, with 11 bases between them. Written as DNA, the CDR3 is TGTGCCAGCAGCTTACTTCAGGGAGGCTATGGCTACACCTTC. It codes for CASSLLQGGYGYTF.

This clone was seen a few times. V and J are TRBV9 and TRBJ2-5; tentative D call: TRBD1 (5 bases). The CDR3 runs to 14 residues. Germline loops: CDR1 SGDLS, CDR2 YYNGEE. V lost 1 base, J lost 5 bases, and 12 bases lay in between. CDR3 residues: CASSVSQGKETQYF. DNA of the CDR3: TGTGCCAGCAGCGTAAGTCAGGGCAAGGAGACCCAGTACTTC. The full variable domain, completed using reference TRBV9 and TRBJ2-5, is DSGVTQTPKHLITATGQRVTLRCSPRSGDLSVYWYQQSLDQGLQFLIQYYNGEERAKGNILERFSAQQFPDLHSELNLSSLELGDSALYFCASSVSQGKETQYFGPGTRLLVL.